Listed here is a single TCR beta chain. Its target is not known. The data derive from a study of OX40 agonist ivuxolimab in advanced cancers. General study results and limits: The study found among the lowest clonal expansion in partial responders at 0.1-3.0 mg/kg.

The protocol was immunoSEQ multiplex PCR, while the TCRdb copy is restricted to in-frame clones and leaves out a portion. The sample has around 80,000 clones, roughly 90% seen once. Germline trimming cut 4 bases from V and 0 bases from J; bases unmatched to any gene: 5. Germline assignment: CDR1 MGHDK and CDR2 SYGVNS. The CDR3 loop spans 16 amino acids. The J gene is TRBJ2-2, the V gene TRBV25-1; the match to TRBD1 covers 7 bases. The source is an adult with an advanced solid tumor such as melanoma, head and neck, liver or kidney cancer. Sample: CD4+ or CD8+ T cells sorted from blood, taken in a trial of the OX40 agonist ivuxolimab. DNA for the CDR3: TGTGCCAGCAGTGTCAGACAGGGAACGAACACCGGGGAGCTGTTTTTT. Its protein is CASSVRQGTNTGELFF.